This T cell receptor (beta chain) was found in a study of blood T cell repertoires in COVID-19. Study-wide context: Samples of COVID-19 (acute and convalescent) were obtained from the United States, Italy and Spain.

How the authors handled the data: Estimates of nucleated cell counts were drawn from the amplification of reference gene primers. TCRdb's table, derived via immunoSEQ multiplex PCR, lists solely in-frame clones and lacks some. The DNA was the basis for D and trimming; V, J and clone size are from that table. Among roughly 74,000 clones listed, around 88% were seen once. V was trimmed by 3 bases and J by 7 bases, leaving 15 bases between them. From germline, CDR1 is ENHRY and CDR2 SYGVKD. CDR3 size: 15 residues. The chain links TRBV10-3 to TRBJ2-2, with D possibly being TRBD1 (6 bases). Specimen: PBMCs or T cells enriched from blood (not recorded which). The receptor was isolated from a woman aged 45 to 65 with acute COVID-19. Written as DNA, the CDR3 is TGTGCCATCAGTGATGGGACAAGACACGGCGGGGAGCTGTTTTTT. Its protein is CAISDGTRHGGELFF.